The table lists the clone carrying this T cell receptor (beta chain) with a few counts. The V gene's germline CDR1 is SGHTA and CDR2 FQGTGA. The CDR3 covers 18 residues. V was trimmed by 1 base and J by 0 bases, leaving 19 bases between them. Method: immunoSEQ multiplex PCR; TCRdb's copy keeps in-frame clones and lacks some. The top ten clones hold about 0.52% of a sample with over 850,000 clones, around 78% of them seen once. This specimen comes from a study of shared clonotypes between healthy human individuals. The genes are TRBV7-3 and TRBJ2-7, with D possibly TRBD2 on 6 matching bases. The sample consisted of memory CD4+ T cells from PBMCs. Subset of the sample: CD45RA-negative fraction. This sequence was found in a man younger than 35 in good health. Some clones in this sample may be carry-over from other donors' samples. In DNA form, the CDR3 reads TGTGCCAGCAGCTTAAATGGTTTTGGGACTGGGAGCTCCTACGAGCAGTACTTC. Translating gives CASSLNGFGTGSSYEQYF. The entire variable domain, with the rest obtained from reference TRBV7-3 and TRBJ2-7, is as follows: GAGVSQTPSNKVTEKGKYVELRCDPISGHTALYWYRQSLGQGPEFLIYFQGTGAADDSGLPNDRFFAVRPEGSVSTLKIQRTERGDSAVYLCASSLNGFGTGSSYEQYFGPGTRLTVT.